These 21 T cell receptor beta chains were sequenced from one sample in a study of T cell responses to AZD1222 COVID-19 vaccine. Only in-frame clones appear in the TCRdb table, and some are missing; sequencing was by immunoSEQ multiplex PCR. The sample includes 150,000 to 200,000 clones, 88% of them seen just once. The specimen comprised peripheral blood, sampled on day 0 of AZD1222 vaccination. The receptors stem from an adult in good health.

This clone has a single count. J is TRBJ2-2 and V is TRBV11-1; unclear D gene. The germline V gene has CDR1 SGHAT and CDR2 FQDESV (reference sequence). V was clipped by 2 bases and J by 1 base, with 8 bases between them. The CDR3 loop spans 15 amino acids. The CDR3, as DNA: TGTGCCAGCAGCTTACGCACAGTGAACACCGGGGAGCTGTTTTTT. Translating it yields CASSLRTVNTGELFF.

V is TRBV5-1 and J is TRBJ1-1, with TRBD1 matching over 12 bases. The ends lost 4 bases at V and 5 bases at J; junction bases unmatched: 6. The CDR3 spans 15 residues. CDR1 is SGHRS and CDR2 is YFSETQ in the germline V gene. The CDR3 spells CASSDRDRGLTEAFF. CDR3 nucleotide sequence: TGCGCCAGCAGCGACCGGGACAGGGGGCTTACTGAAGCTTTCTTT.

In this sample, this clone turned up once. The rearrangement joins TRBV18 to TRBJ2-7; a weak D match, TRBD1 (6 bases). The CDR3 sequence is 15 residues long. Germline CDR1 and CDR2: KGHSH and LQKENI. V was clipped by 3 bases and J by 2 bases, with 14 bases between them. This chain's CDR3 is CASSPRGAGAYEQYF. CDR3 coding DNA: TGTGCCAGCTCACCGCGAGGGGCAGGGGCCTACGAGCAGTACTTC.

The chain has TRBV11-3 and TRBJ2-2; 7 bases line up with TRBD1. The V segment lost 5 bases and the J segment 1 base; nucleotides outside the gene matches: 10. Germline V CDR1 and CDR2: SGHNT, YENEEA. The CDR3 spans 17 residues. The DNA for the CDR3 is TGTGCCAGCAGCCCAGGAGACAGGGCGTGGAACACCGGGGAGCTGTTTTTT. Amino acid sequence: CASSPGDRAWNTGELFF.

This clone appeared a few times. J is TRBJ2-3 and V is TRBV7-2; 8 bases fit TRBD2. Germline CDR1 and CDR2: SGHTA and FQGNSA. This CDR3 has 16 amino acids. V lost 1 base and J lost 4; bases outside the gene matches: 7. The CDR3 coding sequence is TGTGCCAGCAGCTTAGAGGGGGGACTAGTCCCAGATACGCAGTATTTT. Translating it yields CASSLEGGLVPDTQYF. Supplemented by reference TRBV7-2 and TRBJ2-3, the full variable domain reads GAGVSQSPSNKVTEKGKDVELRCDPISGHTALYWYRQSLGQGLEFLIYFQGNSAPDKSGLPSDRFSAERTGGSVSTLTIQRTQQEDSAVYLCASSLEGGLVPDTQYFGPGTRLTVL.

This chain joins TRBV14 and TRBJ2-7; D tentatively fits TRBD1 or TRBD2 (6 bases each). Deletions cut 1 base from V and 5 bases from J, with 9 bases between. The CDR3 consists of 13 residues. Germline V gene data show CDR1 as SGHDN and CDR2 as FVKESK. CDR3 amino acids: CASSQVRGDEQYF. CDR3 coding DNA: TGTGCCAGCAGCCAAGTGAGGGGGGACGAGCAGTACTTC.

This clone appeared a few times. V usage is TRBV7-2 and J usage is TRBJ1-1, with D hard to call. Germline V gene sequence: CDR1 SGHTA, CDR2 FQGNSA. V gave up 4 bases and J gave up 3 bases, with 6 bases separating them. This CDR3 is built from 12 residues. CDR3 residues: CASSSRYTEAFF. CDR3 nucleotides: TGTGCCAGCAGCTCTCGGTACACTGAAGCTTTCTTT.

This clone was seen more than once but under ten times. V gene TRBV7-3 combines with J gene TRBJ2-2; 12 bases agree with TRBD2. Germline CDR1 is SGHTA and CDR2 is FQGTGA. The V gene end was trimmed by 6 bases and the J gene end by 6 bases; junction bases not matched to a gene: 17. The CDR3 runs 19 residues. CDR3 coding DNA: TGTGCCAGCAGTGGTACCGGGACAGCTAGCGGGAGGGTCCCCGGGGAGCTGTTTTTT. Its translation: CASSGTGTASGRVPGELFF.

The chain uses TRBV18 and TRBJ2-7; 8 bases match TRBD2. The trim removed 3 bases at V and 2 bases at J, leaving 12 bases unmatched. Germline values: CDR1 KGHSH, CDR2 LQKENI. The CDR3 runs 17 residues. This CDR3 is CASSPLFRLASTYEQYF. CDR3 bases: TGTGCCAGCTCACCCTTATTCCGACTAGCGAGTACCTACGAGCAGTACTTC.

The chain combines TRBV27 with TRBJ1-4, with a weak D call TRBD1 (6 bases). The V end was cut by 0 bases, the J end by 0 bases, with 8 bases between. The germline gives CDR1 MNHEY, CDR2 SMNVEV (reference sequence). The CDR3 contains 16 residues. DNA of the CDR3: TGTGCCAGCAGTTTATCGGCAGGGGCAACTAATGAAAAACTGTTTTTT. As protein: CASSLSAGATNEKLFF. Drawing the rest from reference TRBV27 and TRBJ1-4, the complete variable domain is EAQVTQNPRYLITVTGKKLTVTCSQNMNHEYMSWYRQDPGLGLRQIYYSMNVEVTDKGDVPEGYKVSRKEKRNFPLILESPSPNQTSLYFCASSLSAGATNEKLFFGSGTQLSVL.

The chain employs TRBV27 and TRBJ1-1; D unresolved. Trimming cost V 5 bases and J 6 bases, with 19 bases left between them. Per the germline V gene, CDR1 is MNHEY and CDR2 is SMNVEV (reference sequence). The CDR3 runs 15 residues. CDR3 nucleotides: TGTGCCAGCAGTGACAACAGCGTGAAGACCTCTGAAGCTTTCTTT. This translates into CASSDNSVKTSEAFF.

This clone was seen just once. The rearrangement uses TRBV7-2 and TRBJ2-7; D unclear. There are 13 residues in the CDR3. Germline CDR1 and CDR2: SGHTA and FQGNSA. The ends were cut back, 2 bases at V and 2 bases at J, with 7 bases in the middle. The CDR3 protein is CASSLQPAYEQYF. DNA for the CDR3: TGTGCCAGCAGCTTACAGCCCGCCTACGAGCAGTACTTC. The full variable domain, rest sourced from reference TRBV7-2 and TRBJ2-7, is GAGVSQSPSNKVTEKGKDVELRCDPISGHTALYWYRQSLGQGLEFLIYFQGNSAPDKSGLPSDRFSAERTGGSVSTLTIQRTQQEDSAVYLCASSLQPAYEQYFGPGTRLTVT.

The V gene is TRBV10-2, the J gene TRBJ1-4, with D tentatively TRBD1 (5 bases). Germline lookup yields CDR1 WSHSY and CDR2 SAAADI. The CDR3 runs to 13 residues. V lost 8 bases and J 5 bases, leaving 12 bases between the germline ends. CDR3 in DNA: TGCGCCAGCCGTCAAAGGGGCAATGAAAAACTGTTTTTT. The encoded protein is CASRQRGNEKLFF.

This clone was seen repeatedly, ten times or more. V gene TRBV5-8 combines with J gene TRBJ1-5; no firm D call. Germline CDR1 reads SGHTS; CDR2 reads YDEGEE. The germline V and J ends were trimmed by 5 bases and 4 bases, with 10 bases remaining between them. This CDR3 contains 13 residues. CDR3 nucleotides: TGTGCCAGCAGGCGGGCCACAAATCAGCCCCAGCATTTT. Its protein product is CASRRATNQPQHF.

This rearrangement joins TRBV6-5 to TRBJ1-4; the D gene is possibly TRBD1 (6 bases). This CDR3 is built from 13 residues. The V gene lost 9 bases and the J gene lost 3 bases, with 11 bases spanning the gap. The germline CDR1 and CDR2 sequences are MNHEY and SVGAGI. CDR3 loop: CASRQAPNEKLFF. In nucleotides, the CDR3 is TGTGCCAGTCGACAGGCCCCTAATGAAAAACTGTTTTTT.

V gene TRBV4-3 combines with J gene TRBJ1-4; D may be TRBD1 (5 bases). The V and J ends lost 0 bases and 8 bases respectively, with 16 bases between them. The CDR3 runs to 16 residues. CDR1 and CDR2 (germline): LGHNA, YSLEER. In nucleotides, the CDR3 is TGCGCCAGCAGCCAAGATTTCGCAGGAGGGACGGAAAAACTGTTTTTT. This translates into CASSQDFAGGTEKLFF.

The chain is built from TRBV28 and TRBJ2-3, with TRBD2 matching over 7 bases. The CDR3 totals 16 residues. Germline CDR1 MDHEN, CDR2 SYDVKM. Trimming removed 8 bases from V and 2 bases from J; junction bases left unmatched: 13. The CDR3 nucleotides are TGTGCCAGCCTGGACCCCGGGACTACCATCACAGATACGCAGTATTTT. Residues: CASLDPGTTITDTQYF.

The V and J genes are TRBV2 and TRBJ2-1; the D is unclear. The CDR3 is 14 residues long. Germline CDR1 and CDR2: SNHLY and FYNNEI. The ends were cut back, 2 bases at V and 9 bases at J, with 14 bases in the middle. The CDR3 DNA sequence: TGTGCCAGCAGTGAATACGGCTCCTCCATTGAGCAGTTCTTC. Protein product: CASSEYGSSIEQFF.

In DNA form, the CDR3 reads TGTGCCAGTAGTGTCACCGGGACCGAAGCTAACTATGGCTACACCTTC. It is translated as CASSVTGTEANYGYTF. The chain is built from TRBV19 and TRBJ1-2, with a possible D match to TRBD1 (5 bases). Deletions cut 5 bases from V and 0 bases from J, with 16 bases between. Germline V gene lookup returns CDR1 LNHDA and CDR2 SQIVND (reference sequence). This CDR3 spans 16 amino acids.

The chain employs TRBV3-1 (or the pseudogene TRBV3-2) and TRBJ1-2; 10 bases map to TRBD1. Per germline, CDR1 LGHDT and CDR2 YNNKEL (reference sequence). V shed 3 bases, J shed 5 bases, and the junction held 6 bases outside the gene matches. CDR3 length: 15 amino acids. The CDR3 reads CASSHPDRGKYGYTF. CDR3 nucleotide sequence: TGTGCCAGCAGCCACCCGGACAGGGGGAAGTATGGCTACACCTTC.

V gene TRBV7-2 combines with J gene TRBJ2-2; D call uncertain. V was trimmed by 3 bases and J by 2 bases, leaving 13 bases between them. The CDR3 loop spans 16 amino acids. CDR1 and CDR2 from the germline V gene are SGHTA and FQGNSA. The CDR3 loop reads CASSLWGYGNTGELFF. CDR3 DNA sequence: TGTGCCAGCAGCTTGTGGGGTTACGGAAACACCGGGGAGCTGTTTTTT.